These 28 T cell receptor beta chains came from one sample sequenced in a study of cytomegalovirus exposure and HLA in healthy donors listed by TCRdb under 2017. The library came from the immunoSEQ multiplex PCR assay. A mixture of 60 forward primers for TCR Vbeta segments and 13 reverse primers for TCR Jbeta segments was used in the multiplex PCR. Entries here come from immuneACCESS through TCRdb and include only in-frame sequences with V and J called. Some clones fail to appear in such tables; in the studies checked, an unresolved V gene covers under half of the shortfall, and the cause of the remainder is unknown. This sample comprises about 140,000 clones, roughly 75% of them detected only once. The ten most abundant clones make up around 3.4% of the sample. The sequenced sample consisted of PBMCs. Source of these receptors: a man between 35 and 55 years old in good health and CMV-seronegative.

The V call is TRBV5-6, the J call TRBJ1-3; 7 nucleotides match TRBD1. V shed 3 bases and J 2 bases; nucleotides not matched to a gene: 5. The germline gives CDR1 SGHDT, CDR2 YYEEEE. The CDR3 spans 15 residues. The CDR3 spells CASSSLDRAGNTIYF. Here the CDR3 DNA reads TGTGCCAGCAGCTCCTTAGACAGGGCTGGAAACACCATATATTTT.

Notes on this clone: Other DNA sequences in this sample translate to the same CDR3. J is TRBJ2-7 and V is TRBV12-5; 8 bases are a match to TRBD1. The V segment lost 7 bases and the J segment 5 bases; nucleotides outside the gene matches: 4. The CDR3 has 12 residues. Germline CDR1 is LGHNT and CDR2 is FRNRAP. The CDR3 DNA follows: TGTGCTAGTGCAGGGGGCGGGGACGAGCAGTACTTC. Translation gives CASAGGGDEQYF.

This chain connects TRBV4-1 to TRBJ2-7, with a tentative D call TRBD2 (7 bases). V lost 6 bases, J lost 2 bases, and 23 bases lay in between. The CDR3 has 17 amino acids. Germline values: CDR1 MGHRA, CDR2 YSYEKL. CDR3 DNA: TGCGCCAGCAGTCCACGCTACGAGGGGGGGTATCCCTACGAGCAGTACTTC. It translates to CASSPRYEGGYPYEQYF.

The chain has TRBV9 and TRBJ2-1; maybe TRBD2 (6 bases). Germline loops: CDR1 SGDLS, CDR2 YYNGEE. The V end was cut by 4 bases, the J end by 0 bases, with 14 bases between. The CDR3 is 16 residues long. CDR3 loop: CASSREMLNSYNEQFF. CDR3 DNA sequence: TGTGCCAGCAGCCGGGAGATGTTAAACTCCTACAATGAGCAGTTCTTC. The whole variable domain, filled in from reference TRBV9 and TRBJ2-1, reads DSGVTQTPKHLITATGQRVTLRCSPRSGDLSVYWYQQSLDQGLQFLIQYYNGEERAKGNILERFSAQQFPDLHSELNLSSLELGDSALYFCASSREMLNSYNEQFFGPGTRLTVL.

The chain recombines TRBV5-6 with TRBJ1-2, with 10 bases lining up with TRBD1. Germline CDR1 is SGHDT and CDR2 is YYEEEE. V lost 0 bases, J lost 4 bases, and 9 bases stayed unmatched. This CDR3 has 17 amino acids. The CDR3: CASSLVGTGARVYGYTF. CDR3 nucleotides: TGTGCCAGCAGCTTGGTGGGGACAGGGGCCCGGGTCTATGGCTACACCTTC.

The gene calls are TRBV19 and TRBJ1-1, with TRBD1 as a possible D gene (5 bases). V lost 5 bases, J lost 1 base, and 14 bases lay in between. The CDR3 covers 15 residues. Germline V lookup: CDR1 LNHDA, CDR2 SQIVND (reference sequence). In DNA, the CDR3 is TGTGCCAGTAGTCCGGAAAACCAGGGGAACACTGAAGCTTTCTTT. Translation gives CASSPENQGNTEAFF.

V usage is TRBV5-1 and J usage is TRBJ1-4; 9 nucleotides agree with TRBD1. Germline CDR1 reads SGHRS; CDR2 reads YFSETQ. The CDR3 runs to 16 residues. Germline trimming cut 0 bases from V and 12 bases from J; bases unmatched to any gene: 12. Written as DNA, the CDR3 is TGCGCCAGCAGCTTGGACGCCGGGACAGGGATGGGGCAACTGTTTTTT. This sequence encodes CASSLDAGTGMGQLFF.

This clone was seen a few times. The gene calls are TRBV29-1 and TRBJ1-1; D gene uncertain. Germline-derived CDR1 and CDR2 are SQVTM and ANQGSEA. Trimming removed 3 bases at V and 5 bases at J, with 10 bases between. This CDR3 spans 12 amino acids. The CDR3 nucleotides read TGCAGCGTTGAGGTGAGGGAGACTGAAGCTTTCTTT. Amino acid sequence: CSVEVRETEAFF.

The chain carries TRBV19 and TRBJ1-1, with 8 bases lining up with TRBD1. The CDR3 covers 14 residues. Germline V CDR1 and CDR2: LNHDA, SQIVND (reference sequence). The V and J ends lost 4 bases and 1 base, in that order; junction bases with no gene match: 2. CDR3 region: CASSSGQGNTEAFF. CDR3 bases: TGTGCCAGTAGTAGCGGACAGGGGAACACTGAAGCTTTCTTT.

The chain has TRBV29-1 and TRBJ1-2; no definite D call. Germline V CDR1 and CDR2: SQVTM, ANQGSEA. With 4 bases removed from V and 6 bases from J, the gap between germline ends came to 12 bases. The CDR3 length is 12 residues. Here the CDR3 reads CSVARIIHGYTF. CDR3 in DNA: TGCAGCGTTGCTAGGATAATCCATGGCTACACCTTC.

The chain has TRBV9 and TRBJ2-1; possibly TRBD2 for D (6 bases). The CDR3 is 16 residues long. V was pared by 0 bases and J by 3 bases, with 13 bases between. Germline loops: CDR1 SGDLS, CDR2 YYNGEE. The CDR3 sequence: CASSVGFGGSYNEQFF. The DNA for the CDR3 is TGTGCCAGCAGCGTAGGTTTCGGGGGTAGCTACAATGAGCAGTTCTTC.

A single count supports this clone. The chain uses TRBV18 and TRBJ1-2; 10 bases fit TRBD1. The CDR3 spans 15 residues. Germline V gene data show CDR1 as KGHSH and CDR2 as LQKENI. Trimming removed 2 bases from V and 2 bases from J; junction bases left unmatched: 2. The CDR3: CASSPEGQGNYGYTF. In DNA form, the CDR3 reads TGTGCCAGCTCACCAGAGGGACAGGGGAACTATGGCTACACCTTC. The variable domain in full, completed from reference TRBV18 and TRBJ1-2, reads NAGVMQNPRHLVRRRGQEARLRCSPMKGHSHVYWYRQLPEEGLKFMVYLQKENIIDESGMPKERFSAEFPKEGPSILRIQQVVRGDSAAYFCASSPEGQGNYGYTFGSGTRLTVV.

This clone was found a few times. The chain employs TRBV7-2 and TRBJ1-3, with D unclear. CDR1 is SGHTA, CDR2 FQGNSA, per germline. CDR3 length: 12 residues. V shed 8 bases and J shed 0 bases, with 5 bases lying between them. Here the CDR3 reads CASGVSGNTIYF. The CDR3 DNA reads TGTGCCAGCGGAGTCTCTGGAAACACCATATATTTT.

This clone showed up just a few times. The chain joins TRBV7-2 to TRBJ2-7, with TRBD2 as a possible D gene (5 bases). The CDR3 contains 17 residues. Trimming stripped 2 bases from V and 2 bases from J, with 19 bases between. Looked up from germline, CDR1 is SGHTA and CDR2 is FQGNSA. CDR3 amino acids: CASSLTNLEGLTYEQYF. CDR3 DNA sequence: TGTGCCAGCAGCTTAACTAATTTAGAGGGTTTAACCTACGAGCAGTACTTC.

This chain connects TRBV12-5 to TRBJ2-5; D is perhaps TRBD2 (6 bases). The CDR3 is made up of 13 amino acids. Trimming took 6 bases from V and 5 from J, leaving 13 bases between them. Germline V gives CDR1 LGHNT, CDR2 FRNRAP. CDR3 amino acids: CASGTVGGETQYF. In DNA, the CDR3 is TGTGCTAGTGGGACCGTAGGAGGGGAGACCCAGTACTTC. Based on the CDR3 plus reference TRBV12-5 and TRBJ2-5, the full variable domain is DARVTQTPRHKVTEMGQEVTMRCQPILGHNTVFWYRQTMMQGLELLAYFRNRAPLDDSGMPKDRFSAEMPDATLATLKIQPSEPRDSAVYFCASGTVGGETQYFGPGTRLLVL.

This clone has just one count. V and J are TRBV27 and TRBJ2-7, with D perhaps matching TRBD2 (6 bases). Germline values: CDR1 MNHEY, CDR2 SMNVEV (reference sequence). Trimming stripped 6 bases from V and 0 bases from J, with 12 bases between. The CDR3 loop spans 14 amino acids. CDR3 region: CASRPLGGSYEQYF. DNA of the CDR3: TGTGCCAGCAGGCCGTTGGGGGGCTCCTACGAGCAGTACTTC.

The sample holds a few counts of this clone. This chain joins TRBV4-2 and TRBJ2-3; TRBD2 agrees at 7 bases. CDR1 LGHNA and CDR2 YNFKEQ come from the germline V gene. The CDR3 totals 15 residues. The trim removed 7 bases at V and 4 bases at J, leaving 11 bases unmatched. The CDR3: CASTQASGDADTQYF. DNA of the CDR3: TGTGCCAGCACCCAGGCGAGCGGGGACGCAGATACGCAGTATTTT.

The chain carries TRBV28 and TRBJ2-7; 10 bases are shared with TRBD1. Germline CDR1 MDHEN, CDR2 SYDVKM. Losses at the gene ends were 1 base for V and 7 bases for J; bases not matched to a gene: 7. This CDR3 spans 15 amino acids. For the CDR3, the DNA is TGTGCCAGCAGTTTATCGGGACAGGGGAGAAGTGAGCAGTACTTC. Protein: CASSLSGQGRSEQYF.

The chain employs TRBV5-1 and TRBJ1-5; TRBD1 is a possible D gene (6 bases). The V and J ends lost 0 bases and 5 bases respectively, with 12 bases between them. Germline assignment: CDR1 SGHRS and CDR2 YFSETQ. This CDR3 has 15 residues. The CDR3 DNA reads TGCGCCAGCAGCTTGGTCCCGGGACACGATCAGCCCCAGCATTTT. Protein sequence: CASSLVPGHDQPQHF.

Worth noting for this clone: The junction does not match germline at one end; this may be a read error. The chain employs TRBV6-5 and TRBJ1-2; no clear D gene. This CDR3 contains 11 residues. Looked up from germline, CDR1 is MNHEY and CDR2 is SVGAGI. The CDR3 bases are TGTGCCAGCAACAACGCATATGGCTGCACCTTC. This translates into CASNNAYGCTF.

The rearrangement links TRBV7-7 to TRBJ2-7; tentatively, D is TRBD2 (6 bases). The CDR3 sequence is 19 residues long. The V gene lost 2 bases and the J gene lost 5 bases, with 28 bases spanning the gap. Per the germline V gene, CDR1 is SSHAT and CDR2 is FNYEAQ (reference sequence). The DNA of the CDR3 is TGTGCCAGCAGCTTACCGGGGCCCAGGACCCTTCGGGACTTCCACGAGCAGTACTTC. Translating it yields CASSLPGPRTLRDFHEQYF.

The V call is TRBV9, the J call TRBJ2-3; 11 positions agree with TRBD2. The CDR3 length is 17 residues. Trimming at V came to 0 bases and at J to 4 bases, leaving 7 bases not matched to a gene. Germline loops: CDR1 SGDLS, CDR2 YYNGEE. CDR3 nucleotides: TGTGCCAGCAGCGTAGCCCTTCTAGCGGGGGGACCAGATACGCAGTATTTT. Residues: CASSVALLAGGPDTQYF.

This clone is a singleton in its sample. The chain has TRBV5-1 and TRBJ1-4; D may be TRBD1 (6 bases). In germline, CDR1 is SGHRS, CDR2 YFSETQ. V lost 4 bases, J lost 3 bases, and 10 bases lay in between. The CDR3 sequence is 14 residues long. CDR3 protein: CASSLQGSNEKLFF. The CDR3 nucleotides read TGCGCCAGCAGCCTACAGGGATCTAATGAAAAACTGTTTTTT.

This clone was seen only a few times. CDR3 sequence (DNA): TGTGCCAGCAGCGTAGGGGAGTCTGAGGGCTACACCTTC. It encodes CASSVGESEGYTF. This sequence joins TRBV9 and TRBJ1-2; D is undetermined. This CDR3 is 13 amino acids long. Trimming removed 0 bases from V and 8 bases from J, with 11 bases in between. Germline V gene sequence: CDR1 SGDLS, CDR2 YYNGEE.

CDR3 coding DNA: TGTGCCAGCAGCTTAGGGGGTCTTTTGAACACTGAAGCTTTCTTT. This codes for CASSLGGLLNTEAFF. V is TRBV5-4 and J is TRBJ1-1; possible D gene TRBD1, 6 bases. Germline CDR1 and CDR2: SGHNT and YYREEE (reference sequence). V was cut by 2 bases and J by 0 bases, with 11 bases left in between. CDR3 length: 15 residues.

The chain carries TRBV29-1 and TRBJ2-7, with D maybe TRBD1 (7 bases). Trimming removed 7 bases at V and 4 bases at J, with 17 bases between. CDR3 length: 13 amino acids. The V gene's germline CDR1 is SQVTM and CDR2 ANQGSEA. The chain's CDR3 is CSAAGGGVYEQYF. DNA of the CDR3: TGCAGCGCCGCCGGAGGGGGCGTTTACGAGCAGTACTTC.

The chain has TRBV7-2 and TRBJ2-5; TRBD1 aligns across 11 bases. V shed 4 bases, J shed 4 bases, and the junction held 5 bases outside the gene matches. CDR3 length: 15 residues. Germline V CDR1 and CDR2: SGHTA, FQGNSA. The CDR3 protein is CASSWGQGVVETQYF. Here the CDR3 DNA reads TGTGCCAGCAGCTGGGGACAGGGGGTGGTAGAGACCCAGTACTTC.

The V and J genes are TRBV15 and TRBJ1-5; no reliable D call. The CDR3 loop spans 17 amino acids. Trimming took 0 bases from V and 6 from J, leaving 18 bases between them. CDR1 is LNHNV, CDR2 YYDKDF, per germline (reference sequence). This CDR3 is CATSRDRVGPRGQPQHF. CDR3 nucleotide sequence: TGTGCCACCAGCAGAGATCGGGTTGGCCCCCGGGGTCAGCCCCAGCATTTT.